This T cell receptor beta chain was captured in a study of blood T cell repertoires in COVID-19. This CDR3 has 13 residues. Germline values: CDR1 SNHLY, CDR2 FYNNEI. With V trimmed by 7 bases and J by 6 bases, 3 bases remained unmatched. Method: immunoSEQ multiplex PCR; TCRdb's copy keeps in-frame clones and lacks some. Of 240,000 or so clones in the sample, approximately 82% were seen once. The sequenced sample was peripheral blood. This receptor was identified in a man aged 25-40 years who had recovered from COVID-19. This chain connects TRBV2 to TRBJ2-1; 10 nucleotides line up with TRBD1. CDR3 bases: TGTGCCAGCACGGGGACAGGGGTCAATGAGCAGTTCTTC. Translation: CASTGTGVNEQFF.